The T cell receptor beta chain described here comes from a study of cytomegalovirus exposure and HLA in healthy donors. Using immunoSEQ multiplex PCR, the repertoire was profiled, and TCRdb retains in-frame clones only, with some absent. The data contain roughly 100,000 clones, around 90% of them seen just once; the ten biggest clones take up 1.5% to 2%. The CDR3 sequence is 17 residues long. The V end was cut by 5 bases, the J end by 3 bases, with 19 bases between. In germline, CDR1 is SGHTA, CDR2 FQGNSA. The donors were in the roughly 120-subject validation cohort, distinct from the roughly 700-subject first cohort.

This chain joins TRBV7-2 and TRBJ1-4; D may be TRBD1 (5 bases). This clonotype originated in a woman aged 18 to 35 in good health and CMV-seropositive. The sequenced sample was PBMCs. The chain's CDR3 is CASSPPGLRLANEKLFF. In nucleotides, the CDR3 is TGTGCCAGCAGCCCACCGGGACTCCGCCTTGCTAATGAAAAACTGTTTTTT.